This is a list of T cell receptor beta chains from one sample in a study of T cell repertoires in cytomegalovirus infection. These TCRs are of unknown antigen specificity. TCRdb fed the reads into MiXCR, producing one record per CDR3 protein. This table holds 830,000 or so distinct CDR3 sequences, roughly 33% found once. Here the sequenced sample was cultured CD8+ T cells from PBMCs, taken from culture after CMV antigen stimulation. The receptor source for this set is a human donor in good health (CMV status not recorded). Some clones in this sample may be carry-over from other donors' samples. The CDR3 runs from the conserved cysteine through the conserved F or W. Fields, in order: J gene, D gene, V gene, clone size, CDR3 DNA, CDR3 protein. A D gene is named only where the DNA matches it firmly. The size entry is marked missing in some rows and otherwise reads once, few, many or a size class.

j_gene: TRBJ1-1; d_gene: TRBD1; v_gene: TRBV20-1; abundance: -; CDR3nt: TGCAGTGCTAGAGGTCCGGGACAGGGGGGCAAGAACACTGAAGCTTTCTTT; CDR3aa: CSARGPGQGGKNTEAFF
j_gene: TRBJ2-3; d_gene: -; v_gene: TRBV6-1; abundance: -; CDR3nt: TGTGCCAGCAGTGATTGGGGATATACTAGCACAGATACGCAGTATTTT; CDR3aa: CASSDWGYTSTDTQYF
j_gene: TRBJ2-5; d_gene: -; v_gene: TRBV19; abundance: -; CDR3nt: TGTGCCAGTAGTATAGGACGTAGGACTTACCAAGAGACCCAGTACTTC; CDR3aa: CASSIGRRTYQETQYF
j_gene: TRBJ2-5; d_gene: -; v_gene: TRBV7-9; abundance: -; CDR3nt: TGTGCCAGCAGCTTGGACTCCTCAGGGTGTTACTTC; CDR3aa: CASSLDSSGCYF
j_gene: TRBJ1-2; d_gene: -; v_gene: TRBV7-9; abundance: few; CDR3nt: TGTGCCAGCAGCTTAGGTTTCCAGGGGCACTATGGCTACACCTTC; CDR3aa: CASSLGFQGHYGYTF
j_gene: TRBJ2-5; d_gene: TRBD2; v_gene: TRBV12-3/TRBV12-4; abundance: few; CDR3nt: TGTGCCAGCAGTTTAACCAGCGGGGGGGCCCCTAGGACCCAGTACTTC; CDR3aa: CASSLTSGGAPRTQYF
j_gene: TRBJ2-2; d_gene: TRBD1; v_gene: TRBV7-4; abundance: -; CDR3nt: TGTGCCAGCAGCCTTAGCGGGACAGGGGCGAACACCGGGGAGCTGTTTTTT; CDR3aa: CASSLSGTGANTGELFF
j_gene: TRBJ2-7; d_gene: TRBD2; v_gene: TRBV7-8; abundance: -; CDR3nt: TGTGCCAGCAGCTTAGCGCGTGCAGAGAGACTAGCGGGGGACTACGAGCAGTACTTC; CDR3aa: CASSLARAERLAGDYEQYF
j_gene: TRBJ1-2; d_gene: -; v_gene: TRBV4-1; abundance: few; CDR3nt: TGCGCCAGCAGCCAATCCTCCCGGGACACTAGAGGCTACACCTTC; CDR3aa: CASSQSSRDTRGYTF
j_gene: TRBJ2-3; d_gene: -; v_gene: TRBV12-3/TRBV12-4; abundance: few; CDR3nt: TGTGCCAGCACCGCGGACTCCACAGATACGCAGTATTTT; CDR3aa: CASTADSTDTQYF
j_gene: TRBJ2-1; d_gene: TRBD2; v_gene: TRBV25-1; abundance: -; CDR3nt: TGTGCCAGCAGTGACAGCGGGGGGAAGGGAGATGAGCAGTTCTTC; CDR3aa: CASSDSGGKGDEQFF
j_gene: TRBJ2-1; d_gene: TRBD2; v_gene: TRBV20-1; abundance: -; CDR3nt: TGCAGTGCTAGAGATCAGTCTAGCGGGGGCCAGTACAATGAGCAGTTCTTC; CDR3aa: CSARDQSSGGQYNEQFF
j_gene: TRBJ2-1; d_gene: -; v_gene: TRBV7-3; abundance: few; CDR3nt: TGTGCCAGCAGCCTAGTAGGACGGGACAATGAGCAGTTCTTC; CDR3aa: CASSLVGRDNEQFF
j_gene: TRBJ1-1; d_gene: -; v_gene: TRBV4-1; abundance: -; CDR3nt: TGCGCCAGCGCACAGGTAGTAAACACTGAAGCTTTCTTT; CDR3aa: CASAQVVNTEAFF
j_gene: TRBJ1-1; d_gene: -; v_gene: TRBV7-6; abundance: -; CDR3nt: TGTGCCAGCAGCTTAGTAGGGGCAAGGAATTGGGACACTGAAGCTTTCTTT; CDR3aa: CASSLVGARNWDTEAFF
j_gene: TRBJ2-7; d_gene: -; v_gene: TRBV5-4; abundance: -; CDR3nt: TGTGCCAGCAGCATCGGACAGAACATCTACGAGCAGTACTTC; CDR3aa: CASSIGQNIYEQYF
j_gene: TRBJ2-2; d_gene: -; v_gene: TRBV5-1; abundance: -; CDR3nt: TGCGCCAGCAGCGCCCGAGGGTTTTTGAGCGCCGGGGAGCTGTTTTTT; CDR3aa: CASSARGFLSAGELFF
j_gene: TRBJ1-2; d_gene: -; v_gene: TRBV12-5; abundance: few; CDR3nt: TGTGCTAGTGGTCCGGCAGGAGATACTAACTATGGCTACACCTTC; CDR3aa: CASGPAGDTNYGYTF
j_gene: TRBJ2-1; d_gene: -; v_gene: TRBV25-1; abundance: -; CDR3nt: TGTGCCAGCAGTGAGCCTACAGGGCAAAGTGAGCAGTTCTTC; CDR3aa: CASSEPTGQSEQFF
j_gene: TRBJ2-3; d_gene: TRBD2; v_gene: TRBV6-5; abundance: few; CDR3nt: TGTGCCAGCAGCAGGACTAGCGGGGGGCCACGGCCCACAGATACGCAGTATTTT; CDR3aa: CASSRTSGGPRPTDTQYF
j_gene: TRBJ1-2; d_gene: -; v_gene: TRBV29-1; abundance: few; CDR3nt: TGCAGCGTTGAGGTCAGAAACTATGGCTACACCTTC; CDR3aa: CSVEVRNYGYTF
j_gene: TRBJ1-6; d_gene: TRBD1; v_gene: TRBV2; abundance: -; CDR3nt: TGTGCCAAACAGGGGAGCTCCTATAATTCACCCCTCCACTTT; CDR3aa: CAKQGSSYNSPLHF
j_gene: TRBJ2-6; d_gene: -; v_gene: TRBV5-1; abundance: -; CDR3nt: TGCGCCAGCAGCCCCCATCTCTCTGGGGCCAACGTCCTGACTTTC; CDR3aa: CASSPHLSGANVLTF
j_gene: TRBJ1-5; d_gene: -; v_gene: TRBV27; abundance: few; CDR3nt: TGTGCCAGTTCACAGGGTTTCGGCAATCAGCCCCAGCATTTT; CDR3aa: CASSQGFGNQPQHF
j_gene: TRBJ2-6; d_gene: TRBD1; v_gene: TRBV6-5; abundance: few; CDR3nt: TGTGCCAGCACGCCCCGCCGGACAGGGAGGAACTCTGGGGCCAACGTCCTGACTTTC; CDR3aa: CASTPRRTGRNSGANVLTF
j_gene: TRBJ2-2; d_gene: -; v_gene: TRBV29-1; abundance: -; CDR3nt: TGCAGCGTCTCAGGGCCCGGGGAGCTGTTTTTT; CDR3aa: CSVSGPGELFF
j_gene: TRBJ2-2; d_gene: -; v_gene: TRBV5-1; abundance: -; CDR3nt: TGCGCCAGCAGCTTGGACATAACGAACACCGGGGAGCTGTTTTTT; CDR3aa: CASSLDITNTGELFF
j_gene: TRBJ2-1; d_gene: -; v_gene: TRBV20-1; abundance: -; CDR3nt: TGCAGTGCAAGGACAGGGAGGGGTGAGCAGTTCTTC; CDR3aa: CSARTGRGEQFF
j_gene: TRBJ2-5; d_gene: -; v_gene: TRBV6-1; abundance: many; CDR3nt: TGTGCCAGCAGTGAAATGGGTGACTCCACCCAGTACTTC; CDR3aa: CASSEMGDSTQYF
j_gene: TRBJ2-1; d_gene: TRBD2; v_gene: TRBV7-9; abundance: -; CDR3nt: TGTGCCAGCAGTAAAAATAGCGGGGGGCTATCCTACAATGAGCAGTTCTTC; CDR3aa: CASSKNSGGLSYNEQFF
j_gene: TRBJ1-4; d_gene: TRBD1; v_gene: TRBV12-3/TRBV12-4; abundance: -; CDR3nt: TGTGCCAGCAGCGAGACAGGGGACCCCAATGAAAAACTGTTTTTT; CDR3aa: CASSETGDPNEKLFF
j_gene: TRBJ1-2; d_gene: -; v_gene: TRBV7-9; abundance: few; CDR3nt: TGTGCCAGCAGCCCTCGGACACGGGATATATATGGCTACACCTTC; CDR3aa: CASSPRTRDIYGYTF
j_gene: TRBJ2-5; d_gene: TRBD1; v_gene: TRBV9; abundance: -; CDR3nt: TGTGCCAGCAGCGTGAGCCGGGACAGGGGGCGAGAGACCCAGTACTTC; CDR3aa: CASSVSRDRGRETQYF
j_gene: TRBJ2-1; d_gene: TRBD2; v_gene: TRBV18; abundance: once; CDR3nt: TGTGCCAGCTCACCAACTCGACTAGCGGGGGGGCCTCACAATGAGCAGTTCTTC; CDR3aa: CASSPTRLAGGPHNEQFF
j_gene: TRBJ2-1; d_gene: -; v_gene: TRBV12-3/TRBV12-4; abundance: few; CDR3nt: TGTGCCAGCAGATCCAGGGGTAGTAATGAGCAGTTCTTC; CDR3aa: CASRSRGSNEQFF
j_gene: TRBJ2-1; d_gene: TRBD2; v_gene: TRBV11-3; abundance: -; CDR3nt: TGTGCCAGCAGCCCCTGGGGCCTAGCGGGGGGCTTCAATGAGCAGTTCTTC; CDR3aa: CASSPWGLAGGFNEQFF
j_gene: TRBJ2-5; d_gene: -; v_gene: TRBV11-2; abundance: -; CDR3nt: TGTGCCAGCAGCGCCTCGCTAGAAGAGACCCAGTACTTC; CDR3aa: CASSASLEETQYF
j_gene: TRBJ1-2; d_gene: TRBD1; v_gene: TRBV6-5; abundance: -; CDR3nt: TGTGCCAGCAGTTACTGGGGGACAGGGGAGGACCCCTATGGCTACACCTTC; CDR3aa: CASSYWGTGEDPYGYTF
j_gene: TRBJ1-1; d_gene: -; v_gene: TRBV15; abundance: -; CDR3nt: TGTGCCACCAGCAGAGATTGGTCAGGGATCTTAACTGAAGCTTTCTTT; CDR3aa: CATSRDWSGILTEAFF
j_gene: TRBJ1-1; d_gene: TRBD1; v_gene: TRBV24-1; abundance: few; CDR3nt: TGTGCCACCAGTGAAGCAGGGGGCGATTTCACTGAAGCTTTCTTT; CDR3aa: CATSEAGGDFTEAFF
j_gene: TRBJ2-1; d_gene: TRBD2; v_gene: TRBV7-9; abundance: many; CDR3nt: TGTGCCAGCAGCCGTGCGGGGGGAGCCTACAATGAGCAGTTCTTC; CDR3aa: CASSRAGGAYNEQFF
j_gene: TRBJ1-4; d_gene: -; v_gene: TRBV7-8; abundance: few; CDR3nt: TGTGCCAGCAGCTTAAGGACAGATAATGAAAAACTGTTTTTT; CDR3aa: CASSLRTDNEKLFF
j_gene: TRBJ2-5; d_gene: TRBD1; v_gene: TRBV4-2; abundance: medium-sized; CDR3nt: TGTGCCAGCAGCCACCCCGGACAGGCCAGCCAAGAGACCCAGTACTTC; CDR3aa: CASSHPGQASQETQYF
j_gene: TRBJ1-1; d_gene: TRBD1; v_gene: TRBV12-3/TRBV12-4; abundance: -; CDR3nt: TGTGCCAACAGTGGACAGGTACACACTGAAGCTTTCTTT; CDR3aa: CANSGQVHTEAFF
j_gene: TRBJ2-1; d_gene: TRBD2; v_gene: TRBV20-1; abundance: -; CDR3nt: TGCAGTGCTAGTAGCGGGGGGCAGTTCAATGAGCAGTTCTTC; CDR3aa: CSASSGGQFNEQFF
j_gene: TRBJ2-7; d_gene: -; v_gene: TRBV2; abundance: -; CDR3nt: TGTGCCAGCAGTGAAGCGCTTCGGAACAGGGAGCTGTACGAGCAGTACTTC; CDR3aa: CASSEALRNRELYEQYF
j_gene: TRBJ2-1; d_gene: TRBD2; v_gene: TRBV27; abundance: -; CDR3nt: TGTGCCAGCAGTTTAGTCGGGGGGGGACTAGCGGGGGCCAACAATGAGCAGTTCTTC; CDR3aa: CASSLVGGGLAGANNEQFF
j_gene: TRBJ1-1; d_gene: TRBD1; v_gene: TRBV12-3/TRBV12-4; abundance: -; CDR3nt: TGTGCCAGCAATCCGGGACAGGGAGACACTGAAGCTTTCTTT; CDR3aa: CASNPGQGDTEAFF
j_gene: TRBJ2-1; d_gene: TRBD2; v_gene: TRBV28; abundance: few; CDR3nt: TGTGCCAGCAGTTCTTCACTAGCGGGGCCATCGACTGAGCAGTTCTTC; CDR3aa: CASSSSLAGPSTEQFF
j_gene: TRBJ1-2; d_gene: -; v_gene: TRBV12-3/TRBV12-4; abundance: -; CDR3nt: TGTGCCAGCAGTCCCGGCCTCCTCCCCGACTATGGCTACACCTTC; CDR3aa: CASSPGLLPDYGYTF
j_gene: TRBJ1-2; d_gene: -; v_gene: TRBV7-2; abundance: many; CDR3nt: TGTGCCAGCAGCTTCCCCCGGGACAATCAGCAGAGGGGTTTCTATGGCTACACCTTC; CDR3aa: CASSFPRDNQQRGFYGYTF
j_gene: TRBJ1-1; d_gene: TRBD1; v_gene: TRBV6-6; abundance: -; CDR3nt: TGTGCCAGCAGTAAAAGGACAGGGTATACGGCTGAAGCTTTCTTT; CDR3aa: CASSKRTGYTAEAFF
j_gene: TRBJ2-1; d_gene: TRBD2; v_gene: TRBV7-2; abundance: many; CDR3nt: TGTGCCAGCAGTTCAGTCTCGGGACTAGCGGGGCCTAATGAGCAGTTCTTC; CDR3aa: CASSSVSGLAGPNEQFF
j_gene: TRBJ2-6; d_gene: -; v_gene: TRBV7-8; abundance: -; CDR3nt: TGTGCCAGCAGCCCCAGGGTAACTGGGGCCAACGTCCTGACTTTC; CDR3aa: CASSPRVTGANVLTF
j_gene: TRBJ2-1; d_gene: TRBD2; v_gene: TRBV7-3; abundance: few; CDR3nt: TGTGCCAGCAGCTTAATCGGGGGGGCCGATGAGCAGTTCTTC; CDR3aa: CASSLIGGADEQFF
j_gene: TRBJ2-1; d_gene: TRBD2; v_gene: TRBV7-6; abundance: many; CDR3nt: TGTGCCAGCAGTCCTCTAGCGGGGGCGGGAAATGAGCAGTTCTTC; CDR3aa: CASSPLAGAGNEQFF